The rows below give T cell receptor beta chains drawn from one sample of a study of human T cells and chemical hapten exposure. Via MiXCR, TCRdb re-called the RACE reads, giving one row per CDR3 protein. The sample shows about 80,000 distinct CDR3 sequences, 14% of them seen only once. The sample here was whole blood, taken in connection with sensitization to the hapten diphenylcyclopropenone (DPC). The receptors stem from a woman aged 50 to 60 with alopecia areata. Some clones in this sample may be carry-over from other donors' samples. The CDR3 runs from the conserved cysteine through the conserved F or W. The D gene is left open where the match is weak. The size field is filled for only some rows; it gives once, few, many or a size class.

TRBD1 few TRBJ2-7 TRBV7-9 CASSAMTGKGTYEQYF TGTGCCAGCAGCGCTATGACAGGGAAAGGGACCTACGAGCAGTACTTC
NA few TRBJ2-1 TRBV6-5 CASRQGRANEQFF TGTGCCAGCAGACAGGGGAGGGCTAATGAGCAGTTCTTC
TRBD2 few TRBJ2-7 TRBV11-2 CASSPLAGSSYEQYF TGTGCCAGCAGCCCCTTAGCGGGATCTAGCTACGAGCAGTACTTC
TRBD1 few TRBJ2-1 TRBV11-2 CASSLGLGPTGGAGNEQFF TGTGCCAGCAGCTTAGGACTAGGGCCAACAGGGGGCGCTGGGAATGAGCAGTTCTTC
NA NA TRBJ2-3 TRBV6-6 CASKKGQATSTDTQYF TGTGCCAGCAAAAAGGGGCAGGCAACTAGCACAGATACGCAGTATTTT
TRBD1 many TRBJ1-6 TRBV29-1 CSVGDRDSPLHF TGCAGCGTTGGGGACAGGGATTCACCCCTCCACTTT
NA few TRBJ2-7 TRBV11-2 CASSFNNEQYF TGTGCCAGCAGCTTTAACAACGAGCAGTACTTC
NA few TRBJ1-5 TRBV7-6 CASSSGPSSNQPQHF TGTGCCAGCAGCTCGGGACCGTCTAGCAATCAGCCCCAGCATTTT
TRBD1 few TRBJ1-5 TRBV7-2 CASSLARDRVRQPQHF TGTGCCAGCAGCTTAGCGAGGGACAGGGTACGTCAGCCCCAGCATTTT
TRBD2 many TRBJ2-7 TRBV7-8 CASSLRTSGRRYEQYF TGTGCCAGCAGCTTACGGACTAGCGGGAGGAGGTATGAGCAGTACTTC
NA NA TRBJ2-5 TRBV20-1 CSATQPQETQYF TGCAGTGCTACACAGCCACAAGAGACCCAGTACTTC
TRBD1 NA TRBJ1-1 TRBV12-3/TRBV12-4 CASSFAGQSRTEAFF TGTGCCAGCAGTTTCGCGGGACAGTCGCGGACTGAAGCTTTCTTT
NA many TRBJ1-2 TRBV20-1 CSARAGFDGYTF TGCAGTGCTAGGGCCGGGTTTGATGGCTACACCTTC
TRBD1 NA TRBJ2-5 TRBV20-1 CSARGQGTPETQYF TGCAGTGCTAGGGGACAGGGTACTCCAGAGACCCAGTACTTC
TRBD1 few TRBJ1-6 TRBV19 CASSTRQDRGDSPLHF TGTGCCAGTAGTACACGACAGGACAGGGGAGATTCACCCCTCCACTTT
NA NA TRBJ1-5 TRBV19 CASRTIDSNQPQHF TGTGCCAGTAGAACAATAGATAGCAATCAGCCCCAGCATTTT
NA many TRBJ1-1 TRBV5-5 CASSRPGQMNTEAFF TGTGCCAGCAGCAGGCCCGGACAGATGAACACTGAAGCTTTCTTT
NA few TRBJ2-3 TRBV18 CASSPPGASTDTQYF TGTGCCAGCTCACCACCAGGGGCTAGCACAGATACGCAGTATTTT
NA few TRBJ1-3 TRBV7-8 CASNPLQGISGNTIYF TGTGCCAGCAACCCATTACAGGGTATATCTGGAAACACCATATATTTT
NA few TRBJ2-1 TRBV20-1 CSASGGTPPGNEQFF TGCAGTGCTAGTGGGGGGACGCCTCCGGGGAATGAGCAGTTCTTC
NA few TRBJ1-5 TRBV11-2 CASSPGGANQPQHF TGTGCCAGCAGCCCTGGGGGAGCTAATCAGCCCCAGCATTTT
NA few TRBJ1-5 TRBV28 CASSSLVGPSNQPQHF TGTGCCAGCAGTTCACTCGTTGGGCCTAGCAATCAGCCCCAGCATTTT
NA NA TRBJ1-5 TRBV7-9 CASSLGSGSGNQPQHF TGTGCCAGCAGCTTAGGGTCAGGGTCAGGCAATCAGCCCCAGCATTTT
NA few TRBJ2-1 TRBV7-9 CASSPIGARIGNEQFF TGTGCCAGCAGCCCCATCGGGGCCCGTATTGGCAATGAGCAGTTCTTC
NA many TRBJ1-1 TRBV18 CASSPLNTEAFF TGTGCCAGCTCACCATTGAACACTGAAGCTTTCTTT
TRBD1 NA TRBJ1-2 TRBV5-1 CASSSGQDNGYTF TGCGCCAGCAGCTCCGGACAGGATAATGGCTACACCTTC
NA NA TRBJ1-3 TRBV6-6 CASRQGTSSGNTIYF TGTGCCAGCAGGCAGGGTACCAGCTCTGGAAACACCATATATTTT
TRBD1 NA TRBJ2-1 TRBV15 CATSRAPGQVGDEQFF TGTGCCACCAGCAGAGCCCCGGGACAGGTGGGCGATGAGCAGTTCTTC
TRBD2 NA TRBJ2-7 TRBV4-1 CASSQAAGAVEQYF TGCGCCAGCAGCCAAGCAGCGGGAGCTGTCGAGCAGTACTTC
TRBD2 few TRBJ2-7 TRBV4-1 CASSLQPSSGTPYEQYF TGCGCCAGCAGCCTCCAACCTTCTAGCGGGACTCCCTACGAGCAGTACTTC
NA few TRBJ2-1 TRBV5-6 CASSFSVNEQFF TGTGCCAGCAGCTTTTCAGTCAATGAGCAGTTCTTC
TRBD1 many TRBJ1-6 TRBV2 CASSVGTGGNNSPLHF TGTGCCAGCAGTGTTGGGACAGGGGGCAATAATTCACCCCTCCACTTT
TRBD2 few TRBJ2-1 TRBV19 CASSWGLAESYNEQFF TGTGCCAGTAGTTGGGGACTAGCGGAGTCCTACAATGAGCAGTTCTTC
NA few TRBJ1-1 TRBV29-1 CSGTENTEAFF TGCAGCGGTACAGAGAACACTGAAGCTTTCTTT
TRBD2 NA TRBJ2-7 TRBV11-2 CASSLAQSGGSSYEQYF TGTGCCAGCAGCTTAGCTCAAAGCGGGGGGAGCTCCTACGAGCAGTACTTC
TRBD1 NA TRBJ1-1 TRBV11-2 CASSLAQGALNTEAFF TGTGCCAGCAGCTTAGCCCAGGGGGCTTTGAACACTGAAGCTTTCTTT
NA many TRBJ1-2 TRBV5-1 CASRQVLDYGYTF TGCGCCAGCAGACAAGTCCTAGACTATGGCTACACCTTC
NA many TRBJ1-2 TRBV29-1 CSVNRVSWGYTF TGCAGCGTTAACAGGGTTTCTTGGGGCTACACCTTC
NA NA TRBJ2-1 TRBV4-1 CASSPPGSGRNEQFF TGCGCCAGCAGCCCCCCGGGGTCAGGGAGGAATGAGCAGTTCTTC
NA NA TRBJ1-5 TRBV11-2 CASSLGEGQPQHF TGTGCCAGCAGCTTAGGAGAAGGTCAGCCCCAGCATTTT
TRBD2 NA TRBJ2-1 TRBV7-6 CASSPYYPGLAGNNEQFF TGTGCCAGCAGCCCGTACTACCCGGGACTAGCGGGAAACAATGAGCAGTTCTTC
TRBD1 NA TRBJ2-5 TRBV7-9 CASNDRGGQETQYF TGTGCCAGCAACGACAGGGGGGGCCAAGAGACCCAGTACTTC
TRBD2 many TRBJ2-7 TRBV20-1 CSARKGLAVPYEQYF TGCAGTGCTAGGAAAGGGCTAGCGGTGCCTTACGAGCAGTACTTC
NA NA TRBJ1-6 TRBV27 CASSLSPGTPNSPLHF TGTGCCAGCAGTTTATCGCCCGGGACACCCAATTCACCCCTCCACTTT
NA few TRBJ1-2 TRBV19 CASSFRRGGYTF TGTGCCAGTAGTTTTCGACGGGGCGGCTACACCTTC
TRBD2 many TRBJ2-5 TRBV20-1 CSAAVVGGSWKTQYF TGCAGTGCGGCTGTTGTCGGCGGGAGTTGGAAGACCCAGTACTTC
TRBD1 NA TRBJ2-7 TRBV29-1 CSAGQVPDREQYF TGCAGCGCGGGACAGGTCCCGGACCGGGAGCAGTACTTC
NA NA TRBJ2-7 TRBV5-1 CASSLPREPHEQYF TGCGCCAGCAGCTTGCCACGGGAGCCGCACGAGCAGTACTTC
NA few TRBJ1-1 TRBV7-2 CASSPGQNTEAFF TGTGCCAGCAGCCCAGGACAGAACACTGAAGCTTTCTTT
NA few TRBJ2-3 TRBV7-2 CASSPLGTSTDTQYF TGTGCCAGCAGCCCACTCGGGACGAGCACAGATACGCAGTATTTT
NA NA TRBJ1-3 TRBV7-2 CASSSDRGNTIYF TGTGCCAGCAGCTCCGACCGGGGAAACACCATATATTTT
NA many TRBJ2-1 TRBV5-1 CASSPTADNEQFF TGCGCCAGCAGCCCGACGGCGGACAATGAGCAGTTCTTC
TRBD1 few TRBJ2-7 TRBV20-1 CSARKGQGYYEQYF TGCAGTGCTAGAAAGGGACAGGGCTACTACGAGCAGTACTTC